This T cell receptor (beta chain) was documented in a study of molecular identifiers for immune sequencing clone quantification. Listed TCR primers, together with previously described methods, were used for the bulk TCR libraries. TCRdb independently ran MiXCR on the PCR reads; one entry per CDR3 protein. The sample lists under 350,000 distinct CDR3 sequences; over 20% were seen once. As CD8+CD4-CCR7+CD45RA+ cells, naive CD8 T cells were sorted. Whole-study findings and limits: The study reportedly detected spiked Jurkat TCR RNA from one cell among about a million naive cells.

Regarding this clonotype: Its antigen is not known.

The CDR3 totals 17 residues. Unmatched junction bases numbered 14, after V lost 6 bases and J lost 6 bases. This receptor was identified in a human donor in good health. Some libraries in this study had Jurkat cell RNA spiked in. The chain recombines TRBV12-3 or TRBV12-4 with TRBJ2-1; the match to TRBD1 covers 10 bases. Sequenced material: naive CD8+ T cells from blood, with Jurkat cell RNA spiked in. Subset here: FACS-sorted CD8+CD4-CCR7+CD45RA+ naive T cells. CDR3 bases: TGTGCCAGCAGGGGACTTAGCGGGACAGGGGCGAGCAATGAGCAGTTCTTC. Translated: CASRGLSGTGASNEQFF.